This is a list of T cell receptor beta chains from one sample in a study of T-cell reconstitution after alpha-beta-depleted transplantation in children. TCRdb ran MiXCR on the PCR reads and lists one entry per CDR3 protein. In the table there are around 680,000 distinct CDR3 sequences, over 15% of which are singletons. The sequencing here drew on PBMCs from the stem cell graft donor, taken from the stem cell graft. The receptors here all came from a human donor who donated a stem cell graft to a child with acute myeloid leukemia. Each CDR3 is given with its conserved first and last residue. Each record gives: J gene, D gene, V gene, CDR3 protein. D genes are given only for firm matches.

j_gene: TRBJ2-3
d_gene: NA
v_gene: TRBV7-2
CDR3aa: CASSSSHSTDTQYF

j_gene: TRBJ1-1
d_gene: NA
v_gene: TRBV11-3
CDR3aa: CASNHRVSTEAFF

j_gene: TRBJ2-7
d_gene: TRBD1
v_gene: TRBV12-3/TRBV12-4
CDR3aa: CASSSSGTGPYEQYF

j_gene: TRBJ1-5
d_gene: NA
v_gene: TRBV15
CDR3aa: CATSREWGLRPQHF

j_gene: TRBJ2-3
d_gene: NA
v_gene: TRBV25-1
CDR3aa: CASSALWDTQYF

j_gene: TRBJ1-5
d_gene: NA
v_gene: TRBV5-1
CDR3aa: CASSLGDGQPQHF

j_gene: TRBJ1-1
d_gene: NA
v_gene: TRBV20-1
CDR3aa: CSAKQTVGLGTEAFF

j_gene: TRBJ1-5
d_gene: NA
v_gene: TRBV20-1
CDR3aa: CSARDFNSGSNQPQHF

j_gene: TRBJ2-1
d_gene: TRBD2
v_gene: TRBV20-1
CDR3aa: CSARRAGSGNEQFF

j_gene: TRBJ1-5
d_gene: NA
v_gene: TRBV7-2
CDR3aa: CASSLARGALQPQHF

j_gene: TRBJ2-2
d_gene: NA
v_gene: TRBV5-1
CDR3aa: CASSKSLGDTGELFF

j_gene: TRBJ2-1
d_gene: NA
v_gene: TRBV20-1
CDR3aa: CSAREWQRGHNEQFF

j_gene: TRBJ2-3
d_gene: TRBD2
v_gene: TRBV5-1
CDR3aa: CASSSGTSITDTQYF

j_gene: TRBJ1-2
d_gene: NA
v_gene: TRBV5-5
CDR3aa: CASSSESPGSGYGYTF

j_gene: TRBJ1-1
d_gene: NA
v_gene: TRBV7-9
CDR3aa: CASKSGSGGKTEAFF

j_gene: TRBJ1-5
d_gene: NA
v_gene: TRBV27
CDR3aa: CASSFLGGIGNQPQHF

j_gene: TRBJ2-1
d_gene: NA
v_gene: TRBV3-1
CDR3aa: CASSQDLWGRSYNEQFF

j_gene: TRBJ2-7
d_gene: NA
v_gene: TRBV20-1
CDR3aa: CSARSQYTYEQYF

j_gene: TRBJ2-1
d_gene: TRBD1
v_gene: TRBV5-1
CDR3aa: CASSKEDRVGEQFF

j_gene: TRBJ1-2
d_gene: TRBD1
v_gene: TRBV6-1
CDR3aa: CASRRDSPNYGYTF

j_gene: TRBJ2-7
d_gene: NA
v_gene: TRBV27
CDR3aa: CASSSSTGRGYEQYF

j_gene: TRBJ2-1
d_gene: NA
v_gene: TRBV7-2
CDR3aa: CASSLNRLVSYNEQFF

j_gene: TRBJ1-4
d_gene: TRBD1
v_gene: TRBV7-9
CDR3aa: CASSYRDRDEKLFF

j_gene: TRBJ1-1
d_gene: TRBD1
v_gene: TRBV29-1
CDR3aa: CSVAGTEYTEAFF

j_gene: TRBJ2-1
d_gene: NA
v_gene: TRBV6-5
CDR3aa: CASSYLEGTNEQFF

j_gene: TRBJ2-3
d_gene: NA
v_gene: TRBV28
CDR3aa: CASSLGGTSDTQYF

j_gene: TRBJ1-6
d_gene: NA
v_gene: TRBV27
CDR3aa: CASRVGGNSPLHF

j_gene: TRBJ1-1
d_gene: NA
v_gene: TRBV10-3
CDR3aa: CAISEPGRVEAFF

j_gene: TRBJ2-2
d_gene: NA
v_gene: TRBV29-1
CDR3aa: CSVGDPNTGELFF

j_gene: TRBJ2-1
d_gene: TRBD2
v_gene: TRBV13
CDR3aa: CASSLGGGLLSSYNEQFF

j_gene: TRBJ1-2
d_gene: NA
v_gene: TRBV5-4
CDR3aa: CASSQSGDGYTF

j_gene: TRBJ1-5
d_gene: NA
v_gene: TRBV20-1
CDR3aa: CSASVRGPYSNQPQHF

j_gene: TRBJ2-6
d_gene: NA
v_gene: TRBV20-1
CDR3aa: CSAIQGTGANVLTF

j_gene: TRBJ1-4
d_gene: TRBD1
v_gene: TRBV20-1
CDR3aa: CSARDSGTGSSPGFF

j_gene: TRBJ2-1
d_gene: NA
v_gene: TRBV6-5
CDR3aa: CASQRTEGEETDNEQFF

j_gene: TRBJ1-1
d_gene: NA
v_gene: TRBV10-3
CDR3aa: CAISLTGSTNTEAFF

j_gene: TRBJ1-3
d_gene: NA
v_gene: TRBV20-1
CDR3aa: CSAILPGGNTIYF

j_gene: TRBJ2-5
d_gene: NA
v_gene: TRBV20-1
CDR3aa: CSATGTSYQETQYF

j_gene: TRBJ2-1
d_gene: NA
v_gene: TRBV7-2
CDR3aa: CASSQPGRAYNEQFF

j_gene: TRBJ2-1
d_gene: NA
v_gene: TRBV9
CDR3aa: CASSVEGGQLNEQFF

j_gene: TRBJ2-1
d_gene: TRBD1
v_gene: TRBV7-2
CDR3aa: CASSAGGPNNEQFF

j_gene: TRBJ2-3
d_gene: NA
v_gene: TRBV20-1
CDR3aa: CSAYRPRGTDTQYF

j_gene: TRBJ2-3
d_gene: NA
v_gene: TRBV15
CDR3aa: CATSSMRRGTDTQYF

j_gene: TRBJ1-2
d_gene: TRBD1
v_gene: TRBV25-1
CDR3aa: CASSARDRGRVGYTF